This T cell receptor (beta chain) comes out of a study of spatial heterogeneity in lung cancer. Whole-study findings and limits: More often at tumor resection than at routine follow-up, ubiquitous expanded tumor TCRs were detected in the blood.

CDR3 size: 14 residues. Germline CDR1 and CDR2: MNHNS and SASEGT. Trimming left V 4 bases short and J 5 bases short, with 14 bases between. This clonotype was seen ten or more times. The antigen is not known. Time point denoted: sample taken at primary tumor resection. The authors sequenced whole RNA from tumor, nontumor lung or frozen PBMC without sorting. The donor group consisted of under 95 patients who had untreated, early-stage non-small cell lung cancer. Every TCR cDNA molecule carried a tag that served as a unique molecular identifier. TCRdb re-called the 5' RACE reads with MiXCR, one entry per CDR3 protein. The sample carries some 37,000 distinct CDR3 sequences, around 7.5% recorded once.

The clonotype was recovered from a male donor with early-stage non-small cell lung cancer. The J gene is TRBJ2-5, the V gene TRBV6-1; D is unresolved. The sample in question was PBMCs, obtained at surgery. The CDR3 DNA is TGTGCCAGCAGTGTGGGGTACTCCCTGGAGACCCAGTACTTC. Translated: CASSVGYSLETQYF.